Here is one TCR beta chain with its context. The CDR3 consists of 11 residues. Germline lookup yields CDR1 MGHDK and CDR2 SYGVNS. V was shortened by 6 bases and J by 2 bases, with 5 bases between the two germline ends. Assay used: immunoSEQ multiplex PCR; TCRdb lists only in-frame clones, some missing. Found here are more than 85,000 clones, 80% to 90% of them singletons; the top ten hold 15% to 20%. This entry is derived from a study of blood T cell repertoires in COVID-19. This TCR was sampled from a human donor in a cohort sampled during active COVID-19. The sample comprised peripheral blood. The chain has TRBV25-1 and TRBJ2-7; D gene unclear. The CDR3 DNA sequence: TGTGCCAGCAGCCGGGCCTACGAGCAGTACTTC. Translating gives CASSRAYEQYF.